The T cell receptor beta chain under discussion was sequenced for a study of cytotoxic CD8 clonotypes in ibrutinib-treated CLL. Study-level background: Response samples followed a median around 11 months of treatment, range 6 to 36.

CDR1 is LGHNT and CDR2 is FRNRAP in the germline V gene. CDR3 length: 12 residues. Trimming took 6 bases from V and 10 from J, leaving 13 bases between them. The sample holds one count of this clone. Its antigen remains unidentified. Regarding the study as a whole: Public clonotypes were uncommon and contracted or stayed stable on treatment. A rise in clonality was seen at ibrutinib response, and a fall back toward baseline was seen at progression.

TCRdb keeps only in-frame clones here, not all; method: immunoSEQ multiplex PCR. The sample has approximately 84,000 clones, roughly 80% seen once. V gene TRBV12-5 combines with J gene TRBJ2-1; D gene uncertain. This material consisted of PBMCs, taken after 12 months of ibrutinib treatment. This TCR came from a human donor with chronic lymphocytic leukemia. The DNA of the CDR3 is TGTGCTAGTGGGGTCGGGTTTCGGGAGCAGTTCTTC. Its protein is CASGVGFREQFF.